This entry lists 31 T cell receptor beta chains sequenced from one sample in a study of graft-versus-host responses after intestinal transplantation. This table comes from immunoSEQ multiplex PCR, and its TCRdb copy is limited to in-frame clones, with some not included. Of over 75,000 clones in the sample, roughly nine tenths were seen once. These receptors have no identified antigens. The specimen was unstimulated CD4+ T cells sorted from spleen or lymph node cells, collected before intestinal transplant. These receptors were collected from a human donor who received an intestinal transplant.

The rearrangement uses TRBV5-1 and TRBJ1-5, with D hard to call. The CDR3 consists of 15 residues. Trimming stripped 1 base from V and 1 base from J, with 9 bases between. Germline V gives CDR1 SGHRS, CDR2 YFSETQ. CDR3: CASSLTGLSNQPQHF. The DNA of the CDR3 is TGCGCCAGCAGCTTGACGGGTTTGAGCAATCAGCCCCAGCATTTT.

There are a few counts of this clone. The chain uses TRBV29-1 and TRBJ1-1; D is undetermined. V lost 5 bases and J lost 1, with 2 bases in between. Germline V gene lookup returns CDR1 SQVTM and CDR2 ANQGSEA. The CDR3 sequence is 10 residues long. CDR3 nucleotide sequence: TGCAGCGTTCGGAACACTGAAGCTTTCTTT. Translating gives CSVRNTEAFF.

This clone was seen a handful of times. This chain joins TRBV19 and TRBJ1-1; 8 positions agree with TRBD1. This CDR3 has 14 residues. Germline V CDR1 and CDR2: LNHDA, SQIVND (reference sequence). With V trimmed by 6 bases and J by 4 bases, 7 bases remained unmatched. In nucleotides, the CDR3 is TGTGCCAGTAGCTCGCAGGGGGCGCCCACTGAAGCTTTCTTT. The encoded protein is CASSSQGAPTEAFF. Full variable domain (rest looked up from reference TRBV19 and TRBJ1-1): DGGITQSPKYLFRKEGQNVTLSCEQNLNHDAMYWYRQDPGQGLRLIYYSQIVNDFQKGDIAEGYSVSREKKESFPLTVTSAQKNPTAFYLCASSSQGAPTEAFFGQGTRLTVV.

Written as DNA, the CDR3 is TGTGCCAGCAGTGAAGGTCGGGGGAGGGCTTACTTCTACGAGCAGTACTTC. Protein: CASSEGRGRAYFYEQYF. The chain carries TRBV6-1 and TRBJ2-7; 7 nucleotides match TRBD2. After removal of 1 base from V and 3 bases from J, the junction contained 12 bases not matched to a gene. There are 17 residues in the CDR3. Germline CDR1 and CDR2: MNHNS and SASEGT.

This CDR3 reads CAWSRRGQGDQPQHF. In DNA form, the CDR3 reads TGTGCCTGGAGTCGGCGGGGCCAGGGCGATCAGCCCCAGCATTTT. This chain links TRBV30 with TRBJ1-5, with D possibly matching TRBD1 (5 bases). The CDR3 spans 15 residues. The V gene's germline CDR1 is GTSNPN and CDR2 SVGIG (reference sequence). The V and J ends lost 2 bases and 5 bases respectively, with 16 bases between them.

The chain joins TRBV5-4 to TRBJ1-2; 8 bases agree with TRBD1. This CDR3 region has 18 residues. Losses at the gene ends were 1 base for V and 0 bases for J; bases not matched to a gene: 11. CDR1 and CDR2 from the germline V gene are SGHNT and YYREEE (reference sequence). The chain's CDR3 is CASSLILGQGGTNYGYTF. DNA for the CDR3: TGTGCCAGCAGCTTGATCCTAGGACAGGGAGGAACTAACTATGGCTACACCTTC.

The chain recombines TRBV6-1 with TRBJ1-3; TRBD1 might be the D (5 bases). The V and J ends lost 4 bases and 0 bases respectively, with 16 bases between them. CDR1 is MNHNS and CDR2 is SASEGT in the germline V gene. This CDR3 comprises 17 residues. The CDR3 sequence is CASSALDSRSSGNTIYF. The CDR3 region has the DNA TGTGCCAGCAGTGCTTTAGACAGCCGCTCCTCTGGAAACACCATATATTTT.

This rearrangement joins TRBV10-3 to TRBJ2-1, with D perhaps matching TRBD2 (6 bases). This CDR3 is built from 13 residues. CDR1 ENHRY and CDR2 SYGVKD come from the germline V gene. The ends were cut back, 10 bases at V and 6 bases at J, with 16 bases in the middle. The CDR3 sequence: CASWTGVLNEQFF. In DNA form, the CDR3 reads TGTGCCAGCTGGACGGGGGTCCTCAATGAGCAGTTCTTC.

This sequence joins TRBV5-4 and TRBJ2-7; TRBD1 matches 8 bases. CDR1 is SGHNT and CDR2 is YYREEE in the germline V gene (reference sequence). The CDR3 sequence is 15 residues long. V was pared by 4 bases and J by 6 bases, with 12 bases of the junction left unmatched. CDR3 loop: CASSASQGAPGEQYF. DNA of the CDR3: TGTGCCAGCAGCGCTTCCCAGGGGGCGCCGGGCGAGCAGTACTTC.

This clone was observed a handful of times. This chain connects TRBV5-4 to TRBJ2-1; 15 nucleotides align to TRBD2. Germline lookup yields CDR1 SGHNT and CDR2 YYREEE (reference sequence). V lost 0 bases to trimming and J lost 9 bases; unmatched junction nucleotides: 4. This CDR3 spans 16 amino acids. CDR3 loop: CASSLGTSGGAGEQFF. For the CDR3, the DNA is TGTGCCAGCAGCTTGGGGACTAGCGGGGGGGCAGGTGAGCAGTTCTTC.

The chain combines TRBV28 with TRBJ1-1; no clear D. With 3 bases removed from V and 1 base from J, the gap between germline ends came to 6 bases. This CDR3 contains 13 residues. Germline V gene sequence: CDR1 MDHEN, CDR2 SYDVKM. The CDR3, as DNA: TGTGCCAGCAGTTTGCCCGGGAACACTGAAGCTTTCTTT. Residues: CASSLPGNTEAFF.

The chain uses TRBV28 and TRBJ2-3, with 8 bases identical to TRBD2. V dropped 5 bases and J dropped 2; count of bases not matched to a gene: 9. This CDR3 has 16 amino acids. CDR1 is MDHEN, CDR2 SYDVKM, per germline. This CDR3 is CASSGRETSATDTQYF. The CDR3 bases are TGTGCCAGCAGTGGCCGGGAGACTAGCGCCACAGATACGCAGTATTTT.

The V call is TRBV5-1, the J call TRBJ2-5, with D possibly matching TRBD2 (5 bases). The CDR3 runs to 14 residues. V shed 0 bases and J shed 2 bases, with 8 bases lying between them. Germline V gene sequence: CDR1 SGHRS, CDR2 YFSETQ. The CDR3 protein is CASSLATGQETQYF. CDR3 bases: TGCGCCAGCAGCTTGGCCACGGGGCAAGAGACCCAGTACTTC. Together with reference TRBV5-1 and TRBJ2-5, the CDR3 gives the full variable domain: KAGVTQTPRYLIKTRGQQVTLSCSPISGHRSVSWYQQTPGQGLQFLFEYFSETQRNKGNFPGRFSGRQFSNSRSEMNVSTLELGDSALYLCASSLATGQETQYFGPGTRLLVL.

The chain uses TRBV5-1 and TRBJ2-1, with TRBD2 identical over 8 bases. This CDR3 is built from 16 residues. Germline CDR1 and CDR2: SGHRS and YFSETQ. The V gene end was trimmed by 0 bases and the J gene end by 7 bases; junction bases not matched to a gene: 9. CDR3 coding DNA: TGCGCCAGCAGCTTGGTTGCGGGAGGCCCCCCTAATGAGCAGTTCTTC. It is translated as CASSLVAGGPPNEQFF.

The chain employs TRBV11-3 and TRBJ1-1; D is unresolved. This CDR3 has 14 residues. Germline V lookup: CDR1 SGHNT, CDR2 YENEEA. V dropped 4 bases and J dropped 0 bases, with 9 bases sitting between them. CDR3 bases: TGTGCCAGCAGCTCCGGTGGAGTGAACACTGAAGCTTTCTTT. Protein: CASSSGGVNTEAFF.

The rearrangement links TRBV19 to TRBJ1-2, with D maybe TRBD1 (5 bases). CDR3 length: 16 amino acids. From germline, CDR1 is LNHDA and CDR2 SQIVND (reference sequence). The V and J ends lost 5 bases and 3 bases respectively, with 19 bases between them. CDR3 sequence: CASSPPPDRAHYGYTF. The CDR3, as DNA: TGTGCCAGTAGTCCCCCCCCCGACAGAGCTCACTATGGCTACACCTTC. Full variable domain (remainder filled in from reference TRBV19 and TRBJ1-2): DGGITQSPKYLFRKEGQNVTLSCEQNLNHDAMYWYRQDPGQGLRLIYYSQIVNDFQKGDIAEGYSVSREKKESFPLTVTSAQKNPTAFYLCASSPPPDRAHYGYTFGSGTRLTVV.

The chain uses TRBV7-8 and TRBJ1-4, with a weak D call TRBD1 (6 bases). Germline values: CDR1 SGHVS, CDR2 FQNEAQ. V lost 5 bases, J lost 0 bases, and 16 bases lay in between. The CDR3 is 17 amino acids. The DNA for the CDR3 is TGTGCCAGCAGCACCGGGACATTCCTTGCAACTAATGAAAAACTGTTTTTT. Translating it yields CASSTGTFLATNEKLFF.

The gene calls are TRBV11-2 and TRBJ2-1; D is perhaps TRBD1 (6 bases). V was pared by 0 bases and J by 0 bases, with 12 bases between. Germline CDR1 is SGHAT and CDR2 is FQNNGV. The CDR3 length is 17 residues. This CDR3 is CASSLDPGAFSYNEQFF. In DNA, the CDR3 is TGTGCCAGCAGCTTAGATCCAGGGGCCTTCTCCTACAATGAGCAGTTCTTC.

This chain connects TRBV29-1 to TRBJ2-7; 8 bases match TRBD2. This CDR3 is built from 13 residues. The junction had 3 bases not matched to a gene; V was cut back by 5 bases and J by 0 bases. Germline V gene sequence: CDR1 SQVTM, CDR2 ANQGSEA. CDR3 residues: CSVREGNSYEQYF. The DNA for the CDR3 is TGCAGCGTTCGGGAGGGAAACTCCTACGAGCAGTACTTC.

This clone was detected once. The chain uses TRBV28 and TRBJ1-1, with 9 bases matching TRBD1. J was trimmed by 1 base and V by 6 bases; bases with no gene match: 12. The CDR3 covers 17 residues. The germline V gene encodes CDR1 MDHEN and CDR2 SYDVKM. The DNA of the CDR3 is TGTGCCAGCAGCCCTCCGGGACAGGGACTGCGGAACACTGAAGCTTTCTTT. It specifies CASSPPGQGLRNTEAFF.

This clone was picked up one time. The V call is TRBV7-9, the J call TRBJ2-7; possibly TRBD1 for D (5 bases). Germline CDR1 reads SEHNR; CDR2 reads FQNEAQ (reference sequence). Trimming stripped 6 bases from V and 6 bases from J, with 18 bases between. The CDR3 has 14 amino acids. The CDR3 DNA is TGTGCCAGCAGTCTTATGGGGCCCCTGAGCGAGCAGTACTTC. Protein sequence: CASSLMGPLSEQYF.

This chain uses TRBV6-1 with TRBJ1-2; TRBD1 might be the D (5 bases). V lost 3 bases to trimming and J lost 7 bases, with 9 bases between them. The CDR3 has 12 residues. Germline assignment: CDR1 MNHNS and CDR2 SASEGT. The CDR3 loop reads CASSDQGLGYTF. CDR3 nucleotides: TGTGCCAGCAGTGACCAGGGTCTTGGCTACACCTTC.

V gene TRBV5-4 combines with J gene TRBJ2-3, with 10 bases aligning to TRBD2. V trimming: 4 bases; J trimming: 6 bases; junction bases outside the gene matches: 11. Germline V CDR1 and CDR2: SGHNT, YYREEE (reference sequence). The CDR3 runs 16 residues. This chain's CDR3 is CASSRGGLAGDDTQYF. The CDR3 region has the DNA TGTGCCAGCAGCCGGGGGGGGCTAGCGGGAGACGATACGCAGTATTTT.

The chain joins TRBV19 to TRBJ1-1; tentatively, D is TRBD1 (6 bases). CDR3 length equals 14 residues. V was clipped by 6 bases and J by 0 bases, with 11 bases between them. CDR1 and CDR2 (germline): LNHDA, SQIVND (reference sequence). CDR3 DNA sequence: TGTGCCAGTAGGCCGGGACATATGAACACTGAAGCTTTCTTT. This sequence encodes CASRPGHMNTEAFF.

The CDR3 sequence is CASSPRGDGANYGYTF. The CDR3 DNA is TGTGCCAGCAGCCCCCGGGGGGACGGAGCTAACTATGGCTACACCTTC. The chain recombines TRBV5-4 with TRBJ1-2, with a possible D match to TRBD1 (5 bases). Trimming shortened V by 4 bases and J by 0 bases, and 16 bases separated the two germline ends. CDR1 and CDR2 (germline): SGHNT, YYREEE (reference sequence). There are 16 residues in the CDR3.

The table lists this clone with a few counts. CDR3 amino acids: CASSRQGPYEQYF. The CDR3 region has the DNA TGTGCCAGCAGTCGACAGGGGCCCTACGAGCAGTACTTC. The V gene is TRBV6-5, the J gene TRBJ2-5, with 8 positions matching TRBD1. The J call may be incorrect, as the DNA end agrees better with TRBJ2-7. The CDR3 spans 13 residues. CDR1 is MNHEY, CDR2 SVGAGI, per germline.

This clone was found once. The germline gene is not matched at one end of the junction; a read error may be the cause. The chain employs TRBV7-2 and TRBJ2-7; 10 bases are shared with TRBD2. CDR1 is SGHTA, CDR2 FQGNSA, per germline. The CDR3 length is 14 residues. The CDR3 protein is CASSLAGEFYEQYF. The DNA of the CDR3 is TGTGCCAGCAGCCTAGCGGGAGAGTTCTACGAGCAGTACTTC.

As DNA, the CDR3 is TGTGCCAGTAACATTGACAGGGGGGAAGAAGCTTTCTTT. It codes for CASNIDRGEEAFF. The chain has TRBV2 and TRBJ1-1; 9 bases map to TRBD1. CDR3 length: 13 amino acids. Germline V CDR1 and CDR2: SNHLY, FYNNEI. The V segment lost 9 bases and the J segment 8 bases; nucleotides outside the gene matches: 10.

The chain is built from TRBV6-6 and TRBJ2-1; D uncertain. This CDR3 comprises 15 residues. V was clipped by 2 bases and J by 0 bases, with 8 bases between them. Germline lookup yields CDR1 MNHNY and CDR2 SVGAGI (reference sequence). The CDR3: CASSYGRSSYNEQFF. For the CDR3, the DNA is TGTGCCAGCAGTTACGGCCGGAGCTCCTACAATGAGCAGTTCTTC.

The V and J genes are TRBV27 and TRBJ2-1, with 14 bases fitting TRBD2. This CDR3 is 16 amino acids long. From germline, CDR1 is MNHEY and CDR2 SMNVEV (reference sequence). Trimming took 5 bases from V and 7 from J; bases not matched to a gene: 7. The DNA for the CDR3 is TGTGCCAGCAGTGCCCGACTAGCGGGGGGGCATAATGAGCAGTTCTTC. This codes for CASSARLAGGHNEQFF.

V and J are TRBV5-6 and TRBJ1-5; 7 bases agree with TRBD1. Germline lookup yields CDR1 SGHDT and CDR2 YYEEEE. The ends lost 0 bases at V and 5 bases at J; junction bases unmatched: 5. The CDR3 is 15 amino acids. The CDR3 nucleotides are TGTGCCAGCAGCTTGGGGCAGGGGGTCCATCAGCCCCAGCATTTT. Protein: CASSLGQGVHQPQHF. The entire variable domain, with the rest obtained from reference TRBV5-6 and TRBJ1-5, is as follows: DAGVTQSPTHLIKTRGQQVTLRCSPKSGHDTVSWYQQALGQGPQFIFQYYEEEERQRGNFPDRFSGHQFPNYSSELNVNALLLGDSALYLCASSLGQGVHQPQHFGDGTRLSIL.